Listed below are T cell receptor beta chains from one sample, sequenced in a study of response to subunit inactivated influenza vaccine. One entry per CDR3 protein, called by TCRdb with MiXCR from the RT-PCR reads. This table has about 700,000 distinct CDR3 sequences, 14% appearing once. Here the sequenced sample was PBMCs from blood, taken around two weeks before vaccination. The source of these receptors is a man aged 50 or older who received an inactivated influenza vaccine. Both conserved end residues are part of each CDR3. The D gene is left open where the match is weak. Some rows have no size entry. The others give once, few or many, or a class for an expanded clone.

J,size,D,V,DNA,CDR3
TRBJ1-6,few,.,TRBV6-5,TGTGCCAGCAGTTACTCGACGTGGGGCGATAATTCACCCCTCCACTTT,CASSYSTWGDNSPLHF
TRBJ1-6,few,.,TRBV20-1,TGCAGTACAAGAGGACAGCAAGATAATTCACCCCTCCACTTT,CSTRGQQDNSPLHF
TRBJ2-7,.,.,TRBV6-6,TGTGCCAGCAGTTACCATACAGCACCCGAGCAGTACTTC,CASSYHTAPEQYF
TRBJ2-7,.,TRBD2,TRBV20-1,TGCAGTGGGGGATTGCGGGAGTGGTCCTACGAGCAGTACTTC,CSGGLREWSYEQYF
TRBJ2-7,many,TRBD2,TRBV27,TGTGCCAGCAGTCGAAGGACTAGCGGAGCCTACGAGCAGTACTTC,CASSRRTSGAYEQYF
TRBJ2-1,.,TRBD2,TRBV28,TGTGCCAGCTCGGGACTAGCGGATACCTACAATGAGCAGTTCTTC,CASSGLADTYNEQFF
TRBJ2-6,few,.,TRBV28,TGTGCCAGCCTAGGACGGTTCTCTGGGGCCAACGTCCTGACTTTC,CASLGRFSGANVLTF
TRBJ2-7,.,.,TRBV15,TGTGCCACCAGCAGAGATCGGTCGGATTACGAGCAGTACTTC,CATSRDRSDYEQYF
TRBJ2-7,few,.,TRBV3-1,TGTGCCAGCAGCCATGCGGGGGCCGGGCGATACGAGCAGTACTTC,CASSHAGAGRYEQYF
TRBJ2-2,.,.,TRBV20-1,TGCAGTGCTCACGACACTAACACCGGGGAGCTGTTTTTT,CSAHDTNTGELFF
TRBJ2-5,many,.,TRBV18,TGTGCCAGCTCACCACTTCCAAGCATCGAGACCCAGTACTTC,CASSPLPSIETQYF
TRBJ2-5,.,TRBD2,TRBV15,TGTGCCACCAGCAGAGCTATCCGGGGGGAAGAGACCCAGTACTTC,CATSRAIRGEETQYF
TRBJ1-5,once,TRBD1,TRBV5-6,TGTGCCAGCAGCTGGGGACAGGGATCGGTTCAGCCCCAGCATTTT,CASSWGQGSVQPQHF
TRBJ2-7,few,.,TRBV6-5,TGTGCCAGCAGTTGGGGCGGAATCTCCTACGAGCAGTACTTC,CASSWGGISYEQYF
TRBJ1-5,few,.,TRBV5-8,TGTGCCAGCAGCTTGGTGAGGCAGGCCAACGGCAATCAGCCCCAGCATTTT,CASSLVRQANGNQPQHF
TRBJ2-5,.,TRBD1,TRBV7-9,TGTGCCAGCAGCTTAGCGGCCAGGACAGGGAAAGAGACCCAGTACTTC,CASSLAARTGKETQYF
TRBJ2-1,few,TRBD2,TRBV7-8,TGTGCCAGCAGCTTAGTGGGGGGGGAGTTCGAGCAGTTCTTC,CASSLVGGEFEQFF
TRBJ2-6,.,.,TRBV13,TGTGCCAGCAGCGGAGGCGACAGCCTGAGCTCTGGGGCCAACGTCCTGACTTTC,CASSGGDSLSSGANVLTF
TRBJ1-2,few,.,TRBV4-3,TGCGCCAGCAGCCAAGTCGGGGACTGGAACTATGGCTACACCTTC,CASSQVGDWNYGYTF
TRBJ2-7,few,.,TRBV6-1,TGTGCCAGCAGCCCGGGCGGGGGCCGAAGGAACGAGCAGTACTTC,CASSPGGGRRNEQYF
TRBJ2-2,few,TRBD1,TRBV5-1,TGCGCCAGCAGCTTTAGGGGCAGGGGGCCCACGAACACCGGGGAGCTGTTTTTT,CASSFRGRGPTNTGELFF
TRBJ1-6,.,TRBD1,TRBV27,TGTGCCAGCTCAAGACAGGGGTCTAGTAATTCACCCCTCCACTTT,CASSRQGSSNSPLHF